Listed here are 5 T cell receptor beta chains from one sample, sequenced in a study of neurological immune-mediated disorders. Each CDR3 protein is one row after TCRdb ran MiXCR on the 5' RACE reads. The sample includes some 34,000 distinct CDR3 sequences, approximately 1.6% of them seen just once. Sequencing was done on a sample of PBMCs. All receptors derive from a woman aged 25 to 39 with multiple sclerosis.

This clonotype was seen at least ten times. The V and J genes are TRBV7-8 and TRBJ1-1; D uncertain. The V gene lost 1 base and the J gene lost 7 bases, with 16 bases spanning the gap. The CDR3 totals 15 residues. CDR1 and CDR2 (germline): SGHVS, FQNEAQ. The CDR3 loop is CASSLVPGRWSEAFF. In nucleotides, the CDR3 is TGTGCCAGCAGCTTAGTTCCCGGACGGTGGAGTGAAGCTTTCTTT.

This clonotype has at least ten counts. The V gene is TRBV7-2, the J gene TRBJ1-2; D gene ambiguous. Deletions cut 2 bases from V and 5 bases from J, with 6 bases between. CDR3 length equals 12 residues. CDR1 and CDR2 (germline): SGHTA, FQGNSA. The CDR3: CASSLMKYGYTF. CDR3 in DNA: TGTGCCAGCAGCTTAATGAAGTATGGCTACACCTTC.

At least ten counts were recorded for this clonotype. The rearrangement uses TRBV7-2 and TRBJ1-5; 8 bases are shared with TRBD1. J lost 5 bases, V lost 5 bases, and 8 bases had no gene match. Germline CDR1 reads SGHTA; CDR2 reads FQGNSA. This CDR3 is 15 amino acids long. The CDR3 here is CASSGTGGGDQPQHF. CDR3 bases: TGTGCCAGCAGCGGTACAGGGGGGGGAGATCAGCCCCAGCATTTT.

This clonotype was detected many times. The V call is TRBV11-2, the J call TRBJ2-7; D might be TRBD1 or TRBD2, each matching 5 bases. V lost 6 bases and J 4 bases, leaving 16 bases between the germline ends. The V gene's germline CDR1 is SGHAT and CDR2 FQNNGV. CDR3 length: 14 residues. CDR3 region: CASSQNGGPYEQYF. The CDR3 nucleotides read TGTGCCAGCAGTCAAAATGGGGGACCTTACGAGCAGTACTTC.

This clonotype was counted many times. V usage is TRBV29-1 and J usage is TRBJ2-5; perhaps D is TRBD1 or TRBD2 (5 bases each). CDR1 is SQVTM, CDR2 ANQGSEA, per germline. The V end lost 6 bases, the J end lost 4 bases, and 18 bases lay between the germline ends. There are 14 residues in the CDR3. CDR3 nucleotides: TGCAGCGTCGTTACCGGGACCTCAAGAGAGACCCAGTACTTC. Its translation: CSVVTGTSRETQYF.